Listed below are T cell receptor beta chains from one sample, sequenced in a study of beta chain features in type 1 diabetes. TCRdb keeps only in-frame clones here, not all; method: immunoSEQ multiplex PCR. The table lists hundreds of thousands of clones, about an eighth of them singletons. The specimen was naive CD4+ T cells from blood. These receptors came from a man younger than 30 with type 1 diabetes. The CDR3 runs from the conserved cysteine through the conserved F or W. D genes are given only for firm matches. Not every row has a clone size; where given, it reads once, few, many or a size class.

d_gene	j_gene	abundance	v_gene	CDR3nt	CDR3aa
TRBD2	TRBJ2-3	-	TRBV7-6	TGTGCCAGCAGCCCGACTAGCGGGGGGCCAACAGATACGCAGTATTTT	CASSPTSGGPTDTQYF
-	TRBJ1-2	-	TRBV7-2	TGTGCCAGCAGCTTTAGTATGAATGGGGTCGCGGGAGGCTACACCTTC	CASSFSMNGVAGGYTF
TRBD2	TRBJ2-7	few	TRBV30	TGTGCCTGGAGTGTAGCTGGGGGGGACGGAAGCTACGAGCAGTACTTC	CAWSVAGGDGSYEQYF
TRBD2	TRBJ2-1	-	TRBV7-9	TGTGCCAGCAGCCCAAAACAGACTAGCGGGCGTCCTGAGCAGTTCTTC	CASSPKQTSGRPEQFF
-	TRBJ1-5	few	TRBV2	TGTGCCAGCAGTGAAGCGCTTCCCAGTCAGCCCCAGCATTTT	CASSEALPSQPQHF
-	TRBJ2-1	-	TRBV6-5	TGTGCCAGCAGTTCCCCGCGGGTTTTGGGGTCCAATGAGCAGTTCTTC	CASSSPRVLGSNEQFF
-	TRBJ1-2	-	TRBV7-2	TGTGCCAGCAGACCGGACAGAAACTATGGCTACACCTTC	CASRPDRNYGYTF
-	TRBJ2-1	-	TRBV7-2	TGTGCCAGCAGCTTATGGCAGGGGCGCAGCAATGAGCAGTTCTTC	CASSLWQGRSNEQFF
-	TRBJ2-7	-	TRBV10-3	TGTGCCATCAGTGAGTCTGGAAGAGGGGACTCCTACGAGCAGTACTTC	CAISESGRGDSYEQYF
-	TRBJ1-1	few	TRBV18	TGTGCCAGCTCGTCAGGGATGAACACTGAAGCTTTCTTT	CASSSGMNTEAFF
-	TRBJ2-5	few	TRBV20-1	TGCAGTGGAGGGGTGTGGGAGACCCAGTACTTC	CSGGVWETQYF
-	TRBJ2-1	few	TRBV14	TGTGCCAGCAGCCAGGGCCCACAGAGGCGGGTTTACAATGAGCAGTTCTTC	CASSQGPQRRVYNEQFF
-	TRBJ1-1	-	TRBV30	TGTGCCTGGGACCCAGGCCTAAACACTGAAGCTTTCTTT	CAWDPGLNTEAFF
TRBD1	TRBJ2-1	few	TRBV19	TGTGCCAGTAGTATCAGCCCTCTTCGACAGGGGTTAAAAAATGAGCAGTTCTTC	CASSISPLRQGLKNEQFF
-	TRBJ2-3	few	TRBV5-1	TGCGCCAGCAGCGTTAGCACAGATACGCAGTATTTT	CASSVSTDTQYF
-	TRBJ2-7	few	TRBV27	TGTGCCAGCAGTTTCGACAGCCCGCTCCGAAACGAGCAGTACTTC	CASSFDSPLRNEQYF
-	TRBJ2-7	few	TRBV7-2	TGTGCCAGCACCACCGACCGGGACACATCCTACGAGCAGTACTTC	CASTTDRDTSYEQYF
-	TRBJ1-4	-	TRBV25-1	TGTGCCAGCAGTGCCGTAACAGGGTGGAGTAATGAAAAACTGTTTTTT	CASSAVTGWSNEKLFF
-	TRBJ1-6	-	TRBV30	TGTGCCTGGAGCACCTATGGGACCAATTCACCCCTCCACTTT	CAWSTYGTNSPLHF
TRBD2	TRBJ2-1	-	TRBV27	TGTGCCAGCAGTTTACCTAGGACTAGCGGGAATGAGCAGTTCTTC	CASSLPRTSGNEQFF
-	TRBJ1-5	-	TRBV7-6	TGTGCCAGCAGCCCCCGGGAGAATCAGCCCCAGCATTTT	CASSPRENQPQHF
-	TRBJ2-1	-	TRBV7-2	TGTGCCAGCAGCTTAGCCCAAGGGAGTGAGCAGTTCTTC	CASSLAQGSEQFF
-	TRBJ1-1	-	TRBV5-6	TGTGCCAGCAGGTTATGGGGACGGATGAACACTGAAGCTTTCTTT	CASRLWGRMNTEAFF
-	TRBJ1-1	few	TRBV2	TGTGCCAGCAGTGCTACTCAGACCCTGAACACTGAAGCTTTCTTT	CASSATQTLNTEAFF
-	TRBJ2-5	-	TRBV7-2	TGTGCCAGCAGCTCTACTGGAGAGACCCAGTACTTC	CASSSTGETQYF
-	TRBJ2-1	few	TRBV19	TGTGCCAGTAGTATCGGAGTAGCGGTGCAGTTCTTC	CASSIGVAVQFF
-	TRBJ1-5	few	TRBV28	TGTGCCAGCAGTCAATGGCAGCGTAGCTATCAGCCCCAGCATTTT	CASSQWQRSYQPQHF
-	TRBJ1-1	-	TRBV6-5	TGTGCCAGCAGTTACTCGTTCACCGGTACTGAAGCTTTCTTT	CASSYSFTGTEAFF
-	TRBJ2-7	few	TRBV21-1	TGTGCCAGCAGATTTGGGGGAGTTAACGACGAGCAGTACTTC	CASRFGGVNDEQYF
TRBD2	TRBJ2-7	-	TRBV30	TGTGCCTGGGAAGGGGAGGGAAAGTACGAGCAGTACTTC	CAWEGEGKYEQYF
-	TRBJ1-2	-	TRBV7-8	TGTGCCAGCAGCTTAGATGAGAGGGGAGGCTACACCTTC	CASSLDERGGYTF
TRBD2	TRBJ2-1	-	TRBV30	TGTGCCTGGACCCCGGGACTAGCGGATGCCTACAATGAGCAGTTCTTC	CAWTPGLADAYNEQFF
TRBD2	TRBJ2-1	-	TRBV7-2	TGTGCCAGCAGCTTTTCTGGCGGGAGCAATGAGCAGTTCTTC	CASSFSGGSNEQFF
TRBD1	TRBJ2-7	few	TRBV7-3	TGTGCCAGCAGCCCCGGACAGGGTGGCATTCTTCACTCCTACGAGCAGTACTTC	CASSPGQGGILHSYEQYF
TRBD2	TRBJ2-7	-	TRBV27	TGTGCCAGCACGCGGGAGGGCGGCTACGAGCAGTACTTC	CASTREGGYEQYF
TRBD1	TRBJ2-5	-	TRBV27	TGTGCCAGCAGTCCCCGGGACAGGGGGACTTCTGGGTGGGTGGAGACCCAGTACTTC	CASSPRDRGTSGWVETQYF
-	TRBJ1-3	-	TRBV9	TGTGCCAGCAGCGTACAGGGCTCTGGAAACACCATATATTTT	CASSVQGSGNTIYF
-	TRBJ2-6	few	TRBV14	TGTGCCAGCAGCCAAACGGGGGAGCATGGGGCCAACGTCCTGACTTTC	CASSQTGEHGANVLTF
-	TRBJ1-5	-	TRBV2	TGTGCCAGCAGCGACTACGGGGTTCAGCCCCAGCATTTT	CASSDYGVQPQHF
-	TRBJ1-4	few	TRBV29-1	TGCAGCGCCGGGGACCAAACTAATGAAAAACTGTTTTTT	CSAGDQTNEKLFF
-	TRBJ1-5	-	TRBV27	TGTGCCAGCAGTCTGATGGAAGGTCAGCCCCAGCATTTT	CASSLMEGQPQHF
-	TRBJ2-5	few	TRBV6-1	TGTGCCAGCAGTGAAAAGGGAGGAGGGGAGACCCAGTACTTC	CASSEKGGGETQYF
-	TRBJ2-7	few	TRBV25-1	TGTGCCAGCAGTGAAGGGTCCTTTCGGGCTAGCGCTTCCTACGAGCAGTACTTC	CASSEGSFRASASYEQYF
TRBD1	TRBJ2-7	-	TRBV7-2	TGTGCCAGCAGCCCGGGACAGAGCTACGAGCAGTACTTC	CASSPGQSYEQYF
-	TRBJ2-5	-	TRBV7-2	TGTGCCAGCAGCGCCCGGACCCTCCAAAGGACCCAGTACTTC	CASSARTLQRTQYF
-	TRBJ1-5	-	TRBV6-5	TGTGCCAGCAGTAAGACGAGCAATCAGCCCCAGCATTTT	CASSKTSNQPQHF
TRBD1	TRBJ2-2	-	TRBV19	TGTGCCAGTACTAAAGGGACAGTGAACACCGGGGAGCTGTTTTTT	CASTKGTVNTGELFF
TRBD2	TRBJ2-1	few	TRBV11-3	TGTGCCAGCAGTCACGGGACTAGCGGGATGGATGAGCAGTTCTTC	CASSHGTSGMDEQFF
TRBD1	TRBJ1-5	-	TRBV9	TGTGCCAGCAGCAAAGGGACAGGGGATCAGCCCCAGCATTTT	CASSKGTGDQPQHF
TRBD1	TRBJ1-4	-	TRBV6-5	TGTGCCAGCGCATCCGGGACAGGGCTTGAAAAACTGTTTTTT	CASASGTGLEKLFF
TRBD2	TRBJ2-5	-	TRBV7-2	TGTGCCAGCATGCAGGGCGGGCAGCGGGGGGAGACCCAGTACTTC	CASMQGGQRGETQYF
TRBD1	TRBJ2-7	-	TRBV28	TGTGCCAGCGGAGCCGGGACAGCCTCCTACGAGCAGTACTTC	CASGAGTASYEQYF
-	TRBJ2-7	-	TRBV9	TGTGCCAGCAGCGTAGGGGGAACAGGGTACTACGAGCAGTACTTC	CASSVGGTGYYEQYF
-	TRBJ2-5	-	TRBV25-1	TGTGCCAGCAGTGAAGGGTCAGAGACCCAGTACTTC	CASSEGSETQYF
-	TRBJ1-2	-	TRBV25-1	TGTGCCAGCAGTGAGCAGTCCTATGGCTACACCTTC	CASSEQSYGYTF
TRBD1	TRBJ2-1	few	TRBV25-1	TGTGCCAGCGGAGGGACAGGCCGGGGTGAGCAGTTCTTC	CASGGTGRGEQFF